These 16 T cell receptor beta chains were sequenced from one sample in a study of T cells in Graves' hyperthyroidism and ophthalmopathy. RNA transcripts gave rise to amplified TCR beta CDR3 regions. Using the HTBI primer set, a first-round RT-PCR was run on the TCR CDR3. TCRdb processed the multiplex PCR reads anew with MiXCR; each CDR3 protein has one entry. Of over 500,000 distinct CDR3 sequences in the sample, 14% were seen once. Sequenced input: blood. These receptors were collected from a woman aged 40 to 50 with Graves' hyperthyroidism.

Many counts were recorded for this clonotype. This sequence joins TRBV12-3 or TRBV12-4 and TRBJ2-5, with TRBD2 identical over 7 bases. The CDR3 is 13 residues long. V was clipped by 3 bases and J by 4 bases; unmatched bases: 2. CDR3 protein: CASSFSGGETQYF. Here the CDR3 DNA reads TGTGCCAGCAGTTTCTCGGGAGGAGAGACCCAGTACTTC.

This clonotype was seen ten or more times. The chain couples TRBV6-2 or TRBV6-3 to TRBJ2-7, with TRBD2 matching over 12 bases. Looked up from germline, CDR1 is MNHEY and CDR2 is SVGEGT. After removal of 1 base from V and 4 bases from J, the junction contained 5 bases not matched to a gene. The CDR3 sequence is 16 residues long. The chain's CDR3 is CASSYLTSGRSYEQYF. In DNA form, the CDR3 reads TGTGCCAGCAGTTACTTGACTAGCGGGAGATCGTACGAGCAGTACTTC.

Many counts were recorded for this clonotype. The V and J genes are TRBV7-6 and TRBJ2-3; 8 nucleotides agree with TRBD2. This CDR3 comprises 16 residues. V was clipped by 5 bases and J by 4 bases; unmatched bases: 11. Germline-derived CDR1 and CDR2 are SGHVS and FNYEAQ. The CDR3 loop reads CASSLIAGTGADTQYF. The CDR3 coding sequence is TGTGCCAGCAGCCTAATAGCGGGAACTGGGGCAGATACGCAGTATTTT.

The J gene is TRBJ1-6, the V gene TRBV5-5; the D gene is possibly TRBD1 (5 bases). CDR3 length: 15 residues. Germline V gene sequence: CDR1 SGHKS, CDR2 YYEKEE (reference sequence). The V end lost 0 bases, the J end lost 8 bases, and 12 bases lay between the germline ends. The CDR3 nucleotides are TGTGCCAGCAGCTTGGAGGGACTAGCGGATTCACCCCTCCACTTT. Its translation: CASSLEGLADSPLHF.

This clonotype was seen at least ten times. The gene calls are TRBV28 and TRBJ1-2, with 7 nucleotides matching TRBD1. Germline V gene data show CDR1 as MDHEN and CDR2 as SYDVKM. Trimming took 4 bases from V and 5 from J; bases not matched to a gene: 4. The length of the CDR3 is 13 residues. CDR3 in amino acids: CASSWDSLYGYTF. In DNA form, the CDR3 reads TGTGCCAGCAGTTGGGACAGCTTATATGGCTACACCTTC.

This clonotype was counted ten times or more. The V call is TRBV28, the J call TRBJ1-2; 10 bases map to TRBD1. The trim removed 5 bases at V and 0 bases at J, leaving 3 bases unmatched. The V gene's germline CDR1 is MDHEN and CDR2 SYDVKM. CDR3 size: 15 residues. The DNA of the CDR3 is TGTGCCAGCAGTCAGGGGACAGGGGCTAACTATGGCTACACCTTC. Its translation: CASSQGTGANYGYTF.

In this sample, this clonotype turned up a few times. V is TRBV9 and J is TRBJ1-1; D perhaps matches TRBD1 (5 bases). Germline CDR1 is SGDLS and CDR2 is YYNGEE. The CDR3 runs 16 residues. The germline V and J ends were trimmed by 4 bases and 0 bases, with 16 bases remaining between them. CDR3: CASSLRRQKMNTEAFF. As DNA, the CDR3 is TGTGCCAGCAGCCTCCGCCGACAGAAAATGAACACTGAAGCTTTCTTT.

This clonotype has at least ten counts. V and J are TRBV28 and TRBJ2-5; 8 bases fit TRBD2. CDR1 MDHEN and CDR2 SYDVKM come from the germline V gene. Trimming at V came to 5 bases and at J to 2 bases, leaving 7 bases not matched to a gene. This CDR3 has 15 amino acids. CDR3 in DNA: TGTGCCAGCAGTGCGGGGGGAGCTCAACAAGAGACCCAGTACTTC. Translated: CASSAGGAQQETQYF.

This clonotype showed up just a few times. V gene TRBV20-1 combines with J gene TRBJ2-1; 7 positions agree with TRBD2. In germline, CDR1 is DFQATT, CDR2 SNEGSKA (reference sequence). V lost 3 bases to trimming and J lost 3 bases; unmatched junction nucleotides: 5. The CDR3 runs 14 residues. DNA of the CDR3: TGCAGTGCTAGGTGGGGGGGATTCTACAATGAGCAGTTCTTC. Amino acids: CSARWGGFYNEQFF.

The chain employs TRBV6-1 and TRBJ2-7; 9 bases are shared with TRBD1. Germline V CDR1 and CDR2: MNHNS, SASEGT. The CDR3 is made up of 14 amino acids. With V trimmed by 8 bases and J by 5 bases, 10 bases remained unmatched. CDR3 region: CASVVGQGSHEQYF. CDR3 nucleotide sequence: TGTGCCAGCGTGGTGGGACAGGGTAGCCACGAGCAGTACTTC.

The V call is TRBV19, the J call TRBJ2-2, with D maybe TRBD2 (5 bases). V gave up 4 bases and J gave up 5 bases, with 11 bases separating them. The CDR3 is 14 residues long. Per germline, CDR1 LNHDA and CDR2 SQIVND (reference sequence). The CDR3 sequence: CASSTQRGTGELFF. DNA of the CDR3: TGTGCCAGTAGTACCCAGCGAGGGACCGGGGAGCTGTTTTTT.

In its sample, this clonotype was seen many times. This chain connects TRBV3-1 to TRBJ1-1, with a tentative D call TRBD1 (5 bases). V lost 6 bases and J 5 bases, leaving 16 bases between the germline ends. This CDR3 spans 14 amino acids. CDR1 and CDR2 from the germline V gene are LGHDT and YNNKEL (reference sequence). The CDR3 DNA follows: TGTGCCAGCAGTCGTTCAGGGTTAGGAACTGAAGCTTTCTTT. Protein product: CASSRSGLGTEAFF.

This rearrangement joins TRBV10-3 to TRBJ1-1; 11 positions agree with TRBD1. The germline gives CDR1 ENHRY, CDR2 SYGVKD. V was pared by 8 bases and J by 0 bases, with 2 bases of the junction left unmatched. The CDR3 consists of 14 residues. The CDR3 is CAIGTGGMNTEAFF. Written as DNA, the CDR3 is TGTGCCATCGGGACAGGGGGGATGAACACTGAAGCTTTCTTT.

This clonotype was detected many times. The chain couples TRBV20-1 to TRBJ2-1; 7 bases align to TRBD2. V trimming: 6 bases; J trimming: 0 bases; junction bases outside the gene matches: 5. This CDR3 contains 14 residues. Germline V gene lookup returns CDR1 DFQATT and CDR2 SNEGSKA (reference sequence). The CDR3 region has the DNA TGCAGTGCCTTAACTAGCGACTCCTACAATGAGCAGTTCTTC. Its protein is CSALTSDSYNEQFF.

This clonotype was observed at least ten times. V and J are TRBV12-3 or TRBV12-4 and TRBJ2-6, with a possible D match to TRBD2 (6 bases). V lost 2 bases to trimming and J lost 2 bases, with 7 bases between them. This CDR3 has 15 amino acids. CDR3 region: CASSLRTTGANVLTF. In DNA, the CDR3 is TGTGCCAGCAGTTTAAGGACTACTGGGGCCAACGTCCTGACTTTC.

The genes are TRBV7-9 and TRBJ2-3; 11 bases fit TRBD2. V trimming: 2 bases; J trimming: 3 bases; junction bases outside the gene matches: 7. This CDR3 contains 17 residues. CDR1 SEHNR and CDR2 FQNEAQ come from the germline V gene (reference sequence). The CDR3: CASSLTSGSIFTDTQYF. The CDR3 DNA reads as TGTGCCAGCAGCTTAACTAGCGGGAGTATTTTTACAGATACGCAGTATTTT.